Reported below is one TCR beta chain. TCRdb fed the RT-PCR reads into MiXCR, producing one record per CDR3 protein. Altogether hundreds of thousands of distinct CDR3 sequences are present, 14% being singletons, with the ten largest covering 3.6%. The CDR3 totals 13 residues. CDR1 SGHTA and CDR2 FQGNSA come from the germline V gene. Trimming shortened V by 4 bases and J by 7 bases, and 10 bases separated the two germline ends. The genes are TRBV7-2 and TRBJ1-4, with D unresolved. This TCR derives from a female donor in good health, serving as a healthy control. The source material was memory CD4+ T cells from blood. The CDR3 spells CASSSHNPEKLFF. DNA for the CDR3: TGTGCCAGCAGCTCCCACAACCCTGAAAAACTGTTTTTT.